The rows below give T cell receptor beta chains drawn from one sample of a study of Ad26.COV2.S vaccination and SARS-CoV-2 variants. Clones were read by immunoSEQ multiplex PCR, and TCRdb kept only the in-frame ones, dropping some. Of 300,000 to 450,000 clones in the sample, about 90% were seen once. The sequences come from peripheral blood, collected after recovery from COVID-19. These receptors came from a human donor who had recovered from COVID-19. CDR3s include the opening cysteine and the closing phenylalanine or tryptophan. The D gene is left open where the match is weak. Not all rows give a size; the values are once, few, many and, for expanded clones, a class.

>TRBV9|TRBJ2-5|TRBD2|-
CASSVLTSGGETQYF
TGTGCCAGCAGCGTCCTGACTAGCGGGGGAGAGACCCAGTACTTC
>TRBV6-5|TRBJ1-1|-|-
CASSAPTEAFF
TGTGCCAGCAGCGCCCCCACTGAAGCTTTCTTT
>TRBV9|TRBJ1-1|TRBD1|-
CASSPHRGTINTEAFF
TGTGCCAGCAGCCCTCACAGGGGGACAATCAACACTGAAGCTTTCTTT
>TRBV5-5|TRBJ1-6|-|-
CASSLAPERNVYNSPLHF
TGTGCCAGCAGCTTGGCCCCGGAGCGAAATGTCTATAATTCACCCCTCCACTTT
>TRBV9|TRBJ2-7|TRBD1|-
CASSPGGPEQYF
TGTGCCAGCAGCCCAGGGGGCCCTGAGCAGTACTTC
>TRBV27|TRBJ1-3|-|-
CASSLSGRSGNTIYF
TGTGCCAGCAGTTTATCAGGGAGGAGCGGAAACACCATATATTTT
>TRBV18|TRBJ2-5|TRBD2|-
CASSPPRLAGQETQYF
TGTGCCAGCTCACCACCGCGACTAGCGGGGCAAGAGACCCAGTACTTC
>TRBV2|TRBJ2-1|-|-
CASSPGQGNEQFF
TGTGCCAGCAGTCCAGGCCAGGGGAATGAGCAGTTCTTC
>TRBV7-9|TRBJ1-5|-|-
CASSLVVQAQRGNQPQHF
TGTGCCAGCAGCTTAGTAGTCCAGGCTCAACGGGGCAATCAGCCCCAGCATTTT
>TRBV10-3|TRBJ1-2|-|once
CAISGEGFYGYTF
TGTGCCATCAGTGGCGAGGGGTTCTATGGCTACACCTTC
>TRBV25-1|TRBJ2-2|-|few
CASSLTGLAGELFF
TGTGCCAGCAGTCTCACGGGTTTGGCCGGGGAGCTGTTTTTT
>TRBV11-2|TRBJ2-7|-|-
CASSFGGGAYEQYF
TGTGCCAGCAGCTTCGGAGGGGGTGCCTACGAGCAGTACTTC
>TRBV11-2|TRBJ1-2|-|-
CASSDQGFYGYTF
TGTGCCAGCAGCGACCAGGGCTTCTATGGCTACACCTTC
>TRBV7-6|TRBJ2-7|TRBD2|-
CASSSASGGGEQYF
TGTGCCAGCAGCTCCGCTAGCGGGGGCGGCGAGCAGTACTTC
>TRBV4-1|TRBJ2-3|-|-
CASSQGLPMYF
TGCGCCAGCAGCCAGGGACTTCCTATGTATTTT
>TRBV5-6|TRBJ2-7|-|-
CASSFARGIQYEQYF
TGTGCCAGCAGCTTTGCCAGGGGCATTCAATACGAGCAGTACTTC